This T cell receptor (gamma chain) was captured by sequencing in a study of γδ T cells in repeated Plasmodium falciparum infection. TCRdb fed the multiplex PCR reads into CATT to redo clone calling. The table lists approximately 26,000 gamma-chain clones, 3% of them singletons. From germline, CDR1 is GITISATS and CDR2 ISYDGTV (reference sequence). The CDR3 has 15 amino acids. Gammadelta T cells were flow-sorted from PBMC into Vgamma9/Vdelta2+ and Vdelta2-negative populations for bulk analysis. To note about this clone: Since a far larger clone is one base different, this is likely a read error.

The chain uses TRGV9 and TRGJ1 or TRGJ2. TCRdb is silent on the J gene; assignment here came from matching the DNA to germline. The sequenced sample consisted of gamma-delta T cells from blood. The receptor was isolated from a pool of human donors (malaria-infected and uninfected, not separated). The CDR3 here is CALWEVQEGYYKKLF. The CDR3 nucleotides read TGCGCCTTGTGGGAGGTGCAAGAGGGGTATTATAAGAAACTCTTT.